This TCR beta chain was sequenced in a study of regulatory T cells in long-lasting Graves disease. For TCR beta, libraries came from iRepertoire HTBI primers and Arm-PCR of CDR3 regions. TCRdb re-called the multiplex PCR reads with MiXCR, one entry per CDR3 protein. The sample has under 450,000 distinct CDR3 sequences, 20% to 25% seen once; the top ten hold 26%. CDR1 is LNHDA, CDR2 SQIVND, per germline (reference sequence). The CDR3 has 12 amino acids. V was cut by 6 bases and J by 8 bases, with 11 bases left in between. Time point defined: persistent/refractory GD, antithyroid drugs over 5 years with positive TRAb. With RNA extracted from PBMCs as input, the TCR library was made.

The chain joins TRBV19 to TRBJ1-5; D is possibly TRBD1 (5 bases). This clonotype was sampled from a female donor with Graves disease. The specimen comprised peripheral blood mononuclear cells (PBMCs), sampled when the disease was refractory, from a patient treated with antithyroid drugs. This CDR3 is CASSIRGEPQHF. CDR3 DNA: TGTGCCAGTAGCATTAGGGGCGAGCCCCAGCATTTT.